One and the same sample provided the 12 T cell receptor beta chains below, sequenced in a study of cytomegalovirus exposure and HLA in healthy donors. The PCR used 60 Vbeta and 13 Jbeta primers. Only in-frame clones appear in the TCRdb table, and some are missing; sequencing was by immunoSEQ multiplex PCR. The sample gives about 120,000 clones, 81% of which show up once; 4% is in the top ten. The sequenced material came from PBMCs. Every receptor here comes from a man younger than 35 in good health and CMV-seropositive.

The chain is built from TRBV18 and TRBJ2-3; no reliable D call. The V end was cut by 0 bases, the J end by 6 bases, with 7 bases between. Germline V gene sequence: CDR1 KGHSH, CDR2 LQKENI. The CDR3 is 13 residues long. The DNA for the CDR3 is TGTGCCAGCTCACCACCTTCTCTGGATACGCAGTATTTT. Amino acids: CASSPPSLDTQYF.

To note about this clone: A junction end diverges from the germline sequence, so it may reflect a read error. The genes are TRBV11-2 and TRBJ2-5, with D unclear. The CDR3 runs to 13 residues. Germline values: CDR1 SGHAT, CDR2 FQNNGV. The CDR3 is CASSFSGQGTQYF. CDR3 sequence (DNA): TGTGCCAGCAGCTTTTCGGGTCAAGGGACCCAGTACTTC. Looking up the rest from reference TRBV11-2 and TRBJ2-5 gives the full variable domain: EAGVAQSPRYKIIEKRQSVAFWCNPISGHATLYWYQQILGQGPKLLIQFQNNGVVDDSQLPKDRFSAERLKGVDSTLKIQPAKLEDSAVYLCASSFSGQGTQYFGPGTRLLVL.

V gene TRBV7-8 combines with J gene TRBJ1-1, with D hard to call. The germline CDR1 and CDR2 sequences are SGHVS and FQNEAQ. V was pared by 5 bases and J by 4 bases, with 14 bases between. The CDR3 totals 14 residues. The CDR3 spells CASSPRREFTEAFF. In DNA form, the CDR3 reads TGTGCCAGCAGCCCTAGGCGAGAATTCACTGAAGCTTTCTTT.

The V and J genes are TRBV18 and TRBJ2-3; D ambiguous. This CDR3 is 14 amino acids long. V was trimmed by 6 bases and J by 3 bases, leaving 13 bases between them. CDR1 is KGHSH, CDR2 LQKENI, per germline. The CDR3 DNA is TGTGCCAGCTCTATAACCCCCGGGACAGATACGCAGTATTTT. Its protein product is CASSITPGTDTQYF.

This chain links TRBV7-9 with TRBJ1-1, with D possibly being TRBD1 (5 bases). Germline CDR1 is SEHNR and CDR2 is FQNEAQ (reference sequence). V dropped 5 bases and J dropped 1 base, with 14 bases sitting between them. CDR3 length: 15 amino acids. The CDR3 is CASSVPSGQNTEAFF. CDR3 coding DNA: TGTGCCAGCAGCGTACCCTCCGGACAGAACACTGAAGCTTTCTTT.

This chain joins TRBV9 and TRBJ2-6; the match to TRBD1 covers 7 bases. The length of the CDR3 is 17 residues. CDR1 and CDR2 (germline): SGDLS, YYNGEE. V shed 0 bases and J 0 bases; nucleotides not matched to a gene: 3. The CDR3 coding sequence is TGTGCCAGCAGCGTAGGACAGGGAATCTCTGGGGCCAACGTCCTGACTTTC. As protein: CASSVGQGISGANVLTF.

This rearrangement joins TRBV5-4 to TRBJ2-7; no clear D. There are 14 residues in the CDR3. CDR1 and CDR2 (germline): SGHNT, YYREEE (reference sequence). The ends were cut back, 3 bases at V and 3 bases at J, with 13 bases in the middle. CDR3 sequence (DNA): TGTGCCAGCAGCTCCGGCGGTCTCCGCTACGAGCAGTACTTC. This codes for CASSSGGLRYEQYF. The full variable domain, completed using reference TRBV5-4 and TRBJ2-7, is ETGVTQSPTHLIKTRGQQVTLRCSSQSGHNTVSWYQQALGQGPQFIFQYYREEENGRGNFPPRFSGLQFPNYSSELNVNALELDDSALYLCASSSGGLRYEQYFGPGTRLTVT.

The genes are TRBV5-4 and TRBJ2-1; 13 bases fit TRBD2. The CDR3 sequence is 18 residues long. Germline values: CDR1 SGHNT, CDR2 YYREEE (reference sequence). After removal of 0 bases from V and 3 bases from J, the junction contained 6 bases not matched to a gene. In DNA form, the CDR3 reads TGTGCCAGCAGCTTGGGAGAGACTAGCGGGAGGTACTACAATGAGCAGTTCTTC. It translates to CASSLGETSGRYYNEQFF.

The rearrangement uses TRBV19 and TRBJ2-3; TRBD2 aligns across 11 bases. CDR3 length equals 17 residues. The V gene end was trimmed by 3 bases and the J gene end by 0 bases; junction bases not matched to a gene: 5. The germline CDR1 and CDR2 sequences are LNHDA and SQIVND (reference sequence). The CDR3 nucleotides read TGTGCCAGTAGTATGTTAGCGGGAGGGCATAGCACAGATACGCAGTATTTT. Its protein product is CASSMLAGGHSTDTQYF.

The CDR3 is CAISHGQGAGANVLTF. The CDR3 DNA sequence: TGTGCCATCAGCCACGGTCAGGGGGCTGGGGCCAACGTCCTGACTTTC. This rearrangement joins TRBV10-3 to TRBJ2-6, with TRBD1 identical over 7 bases. The trim removed 6 bases at V and 2 bases at J, leaving 7 bases unmatched. This CDR3 region has 16 residues. Germline CDR1 and CDR2: ENHRY and SYGVKD.

The chain has TRBV11-2 and TRBJ2-2; 7 bases are shared with TRBD1. J gave up 4 bases and V 3 bases, and 8 bases lay outside the gene matches. In germline, CDR1 is SGHAT, CDR2 FQNNGV. The CDR3 loop spans 16 amino acids. The CDR3 spells CASSFLRQGSTGELFF. The CDR3, as DNA: TGTGCCAGCAGCTTCCTTAGACAGGGTAGCACCGGGGAGCTGTTTTTT. Filled out from reference TRBV11-2 and TRBJ2-2, the complete variable domain reads EAGVAQSPRYKIIEKRQSVAFWCNPISGHATLYWYQQILGQGPKLLIQFQNNGVVDDSQLPKDRFSAERLKGVDSTLKIQPAKLEDSAVYLCASSFLRQGSTGELFFGEGSRLTVL.

The rearrangement uses TRBV10-1 and TRBJ2-2, with 9 bases aligning to TRBD1. After removal of 5 bases from V and 5 bases from J, the junction contained 9 bases not matched to a gene. This CDR3 spans 16 amino acids. Germline loops: CDR1 WNHNN, CDR2 SYGVQD (reference sequence). CDR3 loop: CASSSGTGPGTGELFF. In nucleotides, the CDR3 is TGCGCCAGCAGTTCCGGGACAGGGCCTGGAACCGGGGAGCTGTTTTTT.